A single sample is the source of the 18 T cell receptor beta chains below, sequenced in a study of blood T cell repertoires in COVID-19. Assay used: immunoSEQ multiplex PCR; TCRdb lists only in-frame clones, some missing. The data hold almost 300,000 clones, with around 87% observed a single time. What was sequenced was peripheral blood. These receptors were obtained from a man aged 65 to 85 with acute or convalescent COVID-19.

The V call is TRBV7-8, the J call TRBJ2-5, with 12 bases aligning to TRBD2. The CDR3 sequence is 15 residues long. Germline V CDR1 and CDR2: SGHVS, FQNEAQ. The V and J ends lost 4 bases and 5 bases, in that order; junction bases with no gene match: 5. CDR3 DNA: TGTGCCAGCAGCTCCGGACTAGCGGGACGGGAGACCCAGTACTTC. Encoded protein: CASSSGLAGRETQYF.

The chain has TRBV30 and TRBJ1-5; D is ambiguous. The CDR3 has 14 amino acids. Germline CDR1 is GTSNPN and CDR2 is SVGIG (reference sequence). Deletions cut 5 bases from V and 3 bases from J, with 14 bases between. CDR3 sequence: CAWSAGRYNQPQHF. Here the CDR3 DNA reads TGTGCCTGGTCGGCGGGTCGATACAATCAGCCCCAGCATTTT.

This clone occurred many times. The rearrangement uses TRBV7-8 and TRBJ1-5, with TRBD1 as a possible D gene (5 bases). From germline, CDR1 is SGHVS and CDR2 FQNEAQ. The CDR3 covers 15 residues. V gave up 5 bases and J gave up 3 bases, with 14 bases separating them. The CDR3 spells CASSRSSGFNQPQHF. The CDR3 DNA sequence: TGTGCCAGCAGCCGTAGCTCAGGGTTCAATCAGCCCCAGCATTTT.

Concerning this clone itself: An end of the junction differs from the germline gene, which may be a read error. The CDR3 protein is CASNQQGGNSPLHF. The CDR3 DNA reads as TGTGCCAGCAACCAACAGGGGGGTAATTCACCCCTCCACTTT. The V and J genes are TRBV3-1 (or the pseudogene TRBV3-2) and TRBJ1-6; TRBD1 matches 8 bases. The CDR3 has 14 residues. Germline loops: CDR1 LGHDT, CDR2 YNNKEL (reference sequence).

The CDR3: CASSRQGVVETQYF. The CDR3 nucleotides read TGTGCCAGCAGTCGACAGGGGGTTGTGGAGACCCAGTACTTC. The chain uses TRBV6-5 and TRBJ2-5; 9 nucleotides line up with TRBD1. Germline V gene sequence: CDR1 MNHEY, CDR2 SVGAGI. V gave up 5 bases and J gave up 5 bases; unmatched junction bases: 6. This CDR3 contains 14 residues.

The genes are TRBV6-5 and TRBJ2-1, with D possibly TRBD1 on 6 matching bases. The V and J ends lost 8 bases and 4 bases respectively, with 15 bases between them. The CDR3 runs 14 residues. The germline gives CDR1 MNHEY, CDR2 SVGAGI. CDR3 nucleotide sequence: TGTGCCAGCCGACCGGGACAAGGATACAATGAGCAGTTCTTC. It translates to CASRPGQGYNEQFF.

The chain carries TRBV10-3 and TRBJ1-6, with a possible D match to TRBD1 (5 bases). CDR3 length: 13 amino acids. The V gene lost 11 bases and the J gene lost 9 bases, with 17 bases spanning the gap. Germline values: CDR1 ENHRY, CDR2 SYGVKD. DNA of the CDR3: TGTGCCTCGGCGGGGGGTGTCAGTTCACCCCTCCACTTT. Translated: CASAGGVSSPLHF.

The chain joins TRBV3-1 (or the pseudogene TRBV3-2) to TRBJ1-6; 10 nucleotides agree with TRBD1. This CDR3 contains 15 residues. V lost 5 bases to trimming and J lost 6 bases; unmatched junction nucleotides: 4. Germline assignment: CDR1 LGHDT and CDR2 YNNKEL (reference sequence). CDR3 nucleotide sequence: TGTGCCAGCAGCACGACAGGGGGCGGTAATTCACCCCTCCACTTT. It specifies CASSTTGGGNSPLHF.

This rearrangement joins TRBV9 to TRBJ2-1; D possibly corresponds to TRBD2 (7 bases). V was clipped by 0 bases and J by 9 bases, with 13 bases between them. The CDR3 loop spans 14 amino acids. Per germline, CDR1 SGDLS and CDR2 YYNGEE. CDR3 coding DNA: TGTGCCAGCAGCGTAGAGGGAGGGGGTGGTGAGCAGTTCTTC. Translation gives CASSVEGGGGEQFF.

The V gene is TRBV19, the J gene TRBJ1-2; possible D gene TRBD1, 5 bases. CDR3 length: 14 amino acids. V dropped 5 bases and J dropped 3 bases, with 13 bases sitting between them. Germline V gene data show CDR1 as LNHDA and CDR2 as SQIVND (reference sequence). This CDR3 reads CASSGGIWDYGYTF. DNA for the CDR3: TGTGCCAGTAGTGGGGGGATCTGGGACTATGGCTACACCTTC.

The V call is TRBV3-1 (or the pseudogene TRBV3-2), the J call TRBJ1-1; 7 bases agree with TRBD1. CDR3 length: 16 amino acids. Trimming at V came to 2 bases and at J to 5 bases, leaving 11 bases not matched to a gene. Germline V gene lookup returns CDR1 LGHDT and CDR2 YNNKEL (reference sequence). CDR3 DNA sequence: TGTGCCAGCAGCCAAAGAGAGACAGGGTTAAGGACTGAAGCTTTCTTT. Amino acid sequence: CASSQRETGLRTEAFF.

This chain uses TRBV3-1 (or the pseudogene TRBV3-2) with TRBJ1-5, with D perhaps TRBD1 (6 bases). V lost 5 bases and J 8 bases, leaving 25 bases between the germline ends. The length of the CDR3 is 17 residues. Germline V gene data show CDR1 as LGHDT and CDR2 as YNNKEL (reference sequence). DNA for the CDR3: TGTGCCAGCAGCTTAAGGGGGTCGGACTCCTGGGAAGAGCCCCAGCATTTT. It translates to CASSLRGSDSWEEPQHF.

This clone showed up just once. The chain recombines TRBV5-1 with TRBJ1-2; D gene ambiguous. There are 14 residues in the CDR3. Germline V gene sequence: CDR1 SGHRS, CDR2 YFSETQ. V was clipped by 4 bases and J by 1 base, with 11 bases between them. The CDR3 sequence: CASSPLTGNYGYTF. The CDR3 nucleotides are TGCGCCAGCAGCCCGCTGACGGGTAACTATGGCTACACCTTC. The full variable domain, with the rest looked up from reference TRBV5-1 and TRBJ1-2, is KAGVTQTPRYLIKTRGQQVTLSCSPISGHRSVSWYQQTPGQGLQFLFEYFSETQRNKGNFPGRFSGRQFSNSRSEMNVSTLELGDSALYLCASSPLTGNYGYTFGSGTRLTVV.

This clone was found a few times. The chain uses TRBV5-8 and TRBJ1-2; no clear D. Germline lookup yields CDR1 SGHTS and CDR2 YDEGEE. The V end was cut by 6 bases, the J end by 8 bases, with 20 bases between. The CDR3 contains 14 residues. Here the CDR3 reads CASTDYGSRSGYTF. CDR3 in DNA: TGTGCCAGCACCGATTACGGGTCTAGGAGCGGCTACACCTTC.

This clone was picked up a small number of times. The chain recombines TRBV5-4 with TRBJ2-2; D uncertain. The CDR3 sequence is 16 residues long. Trimming removed 3 bases at V and 2 bases at J, with 14 bases between. Looked up from germline, CDR1 is SGHNT and CDR2 is YYREEE (reference sequence). CDR3 sequence reads: CASSSNSGANTGELFF. The DNA of the CDR3 is TGTGCCAGCAGCTCGAACTCCGGAGCAAACACCGGGGAGCTGTTTTTT.

The chain employs TRBV7-2 and TRBJ2-5; no reliable D call. Germline values: CDR1 SGHTA, CDR2 FQGNSA. The CDR3 extends over 12 amino acids. Trimming removed 2 bases from V and 5 bases from J, with 6 bases in between. The CDR3 here is CASSLLSETQYF. The CDR3 coding sequence is TGTGCCAGCAGCTTATTATCTGAGACCCAGTACTTC.

The chain uses TRBV6-1 and TRBJ2-2; tentative D call: TRBD2 (5 bases). CDR1 is MNHNS and CDR2 is SASEGT in the germline V gene. This CDR3 spans 14 amino acids. V was trimmed by 0 bases and J by 4 bases, leaving 6 bases between them. The CDR3 loop reads CASSEAGSTGELFF. DNA for the CDR3: TGTGCCAGCAGTGAAGCGGGGAGCACCGGGGAGCTGTTTTTT.

This clone was observed once. The chain carries TRBV5-4 and TRBJ2-5; D might be TRBD2 (6 bases). CDR3 length: 14 amino acids. The V and J ends lost 4 bases and 3 bases respectively, with 13 bases between them. The V gene's germline CDR1 is SGHNT and CDR2 YYREEE (reference sequence). CDR3 amino acids: CASSPGLMKETQYF. CDR3 nucleotide sequence: TGTGCCAGCAGCCCGGGACTGATGAAAGAGACCCAGTACTTC.